This record concerns one TCR beta chain sequence. With 4 bases clipped from V and 5 bases from J, the junction kept 7 bases outside the gene matches. Germline assignment: CDR1 SNHLY and CDR2 FYNNEI. CDR3 length: 14 residues. This record comes from a study of CD8+CD57+ T cells in acquired aplastic anemia. Profiling of TCR beta VDJ combinations and CDR3 sequences used genomic DNA as template. TCRdb analysed the reads with MiXCR anew, one entry per CDR3 protein. This table holds 200,000 to 250,000 distinct CDR3 sequences, approximately 35% found once. This clonotype was obtained from a human donor in good health, serving as a control. Material: sorted CD4+, CD8+, or CD8+CD57+ T cells (not recorded which) from PBMCs. The chain is built from TRBV2 and TRBJ2-5; 7 nucleotides line up with TRBD1. For the CDR3, the DNA is TGTGCCAGCAGTGGCAACAGGGGATGGGAGACCCAGTACTTC. Translating gives CASSGNRGWETQYF.